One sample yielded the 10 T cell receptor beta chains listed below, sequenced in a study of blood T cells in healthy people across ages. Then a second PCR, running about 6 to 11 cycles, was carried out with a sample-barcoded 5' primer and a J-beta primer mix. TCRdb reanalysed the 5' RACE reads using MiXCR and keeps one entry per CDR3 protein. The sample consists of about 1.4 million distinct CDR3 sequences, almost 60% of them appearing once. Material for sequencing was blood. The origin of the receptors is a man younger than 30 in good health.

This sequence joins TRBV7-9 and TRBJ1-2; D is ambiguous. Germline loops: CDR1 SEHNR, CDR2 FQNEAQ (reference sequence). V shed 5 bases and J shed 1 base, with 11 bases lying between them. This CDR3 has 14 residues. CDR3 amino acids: CASSHRLGNYGYTF. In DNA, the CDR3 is TGTGCCAGCAGCCACCGGTTGGGTAACTATGGCTACACCTTC. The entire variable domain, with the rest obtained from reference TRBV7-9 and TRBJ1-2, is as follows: DTGVSQNPRHKITKRGQNVTFRCDPISEHNRLYWYRQTLGQGPEFLTYFQNEAQLEKSRLLSDRFSAERPKGSFSTLEIQRTEQGDSAMYLCASSHRLGNYGYTFGSGTRLTVV.

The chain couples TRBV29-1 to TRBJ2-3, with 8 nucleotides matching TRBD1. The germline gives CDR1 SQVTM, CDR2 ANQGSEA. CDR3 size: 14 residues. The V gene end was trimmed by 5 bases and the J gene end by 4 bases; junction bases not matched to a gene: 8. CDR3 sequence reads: CSVTGTGQPDTQYF. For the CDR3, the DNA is TGCAGCGTTACCGGGACAGGTCAGCCAGATACGCAGTATTTT.

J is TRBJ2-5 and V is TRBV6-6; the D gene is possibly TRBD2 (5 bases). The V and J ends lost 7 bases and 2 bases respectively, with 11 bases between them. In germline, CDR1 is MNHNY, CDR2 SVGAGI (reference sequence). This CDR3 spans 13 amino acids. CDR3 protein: CASTRAEQETQYF. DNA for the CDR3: TGTGCCAGCACTAGAGCGGAACAAGAGACCCAGTACTTC.

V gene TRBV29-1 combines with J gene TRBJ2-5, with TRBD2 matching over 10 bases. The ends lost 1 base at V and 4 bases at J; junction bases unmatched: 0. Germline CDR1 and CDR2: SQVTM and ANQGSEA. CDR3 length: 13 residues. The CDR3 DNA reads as TGCAGCGTTGAAGCTAGCGGGGGAGAGACCCAGTACTTC. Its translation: CSVEASGGETQYF.

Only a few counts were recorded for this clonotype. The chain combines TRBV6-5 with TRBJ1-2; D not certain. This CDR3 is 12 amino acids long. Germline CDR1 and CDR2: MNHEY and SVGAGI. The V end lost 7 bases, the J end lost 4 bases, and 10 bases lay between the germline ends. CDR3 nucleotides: TGTGCCAGCATAGGAACGACCTATGGCTACACCTTC. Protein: CASIGTTYGYTF.

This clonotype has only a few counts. The CDR3 coding sequence is TGTGCCAGCACCCTAAGAACGGGACAGATTAACACCGGGGAGCTGTTTTTT. Translated: CASTLRTGQINTGELFF. V gene TRBV28 combines with J gene TRBJ2-2, with 7 bases lining up with TRBD1. CDR1 MDHEN and CDR2 SYDVKM come from the germline V gene. The V and J ends lost 7 bases and 2 bases, in that order; junction bases with no gene match: 13. The CDR3 contains 17 residues.

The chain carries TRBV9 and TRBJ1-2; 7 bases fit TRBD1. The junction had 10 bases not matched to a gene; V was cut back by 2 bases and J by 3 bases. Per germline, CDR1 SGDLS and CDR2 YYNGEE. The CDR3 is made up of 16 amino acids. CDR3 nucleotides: TGTGCCAGCAGCGTGAGCAGAACAGGGGTGGACTATGGCTACACCTTC. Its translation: CASSVSRTGVDYGYTF.

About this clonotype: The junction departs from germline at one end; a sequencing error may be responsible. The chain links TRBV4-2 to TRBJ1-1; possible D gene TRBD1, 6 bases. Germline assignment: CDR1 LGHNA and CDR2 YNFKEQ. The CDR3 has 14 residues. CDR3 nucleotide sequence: TGTGCCAGCATCCAACAGGGTTGGAACACTGAAGCTTTCTTT. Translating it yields CASIQQGWNTEAFF.

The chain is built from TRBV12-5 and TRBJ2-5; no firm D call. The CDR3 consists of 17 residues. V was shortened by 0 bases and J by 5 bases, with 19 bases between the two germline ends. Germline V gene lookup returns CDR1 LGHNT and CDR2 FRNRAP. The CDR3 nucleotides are TGTGCTAGTGGTTTGGTTTCCGGGCCCGGCGGAGTGGAGACCCAGTACTTC. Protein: CASGLVSGPGGVETQYF.

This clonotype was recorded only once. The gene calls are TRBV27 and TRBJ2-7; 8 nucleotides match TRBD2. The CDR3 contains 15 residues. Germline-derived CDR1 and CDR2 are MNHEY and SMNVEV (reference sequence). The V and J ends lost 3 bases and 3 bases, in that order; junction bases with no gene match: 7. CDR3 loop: CASSFGRGGIYEQYF. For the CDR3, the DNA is TGTGCCAGCAGTTTTGGACGGGGGGGTATCTACGAGCAGTACTTC.